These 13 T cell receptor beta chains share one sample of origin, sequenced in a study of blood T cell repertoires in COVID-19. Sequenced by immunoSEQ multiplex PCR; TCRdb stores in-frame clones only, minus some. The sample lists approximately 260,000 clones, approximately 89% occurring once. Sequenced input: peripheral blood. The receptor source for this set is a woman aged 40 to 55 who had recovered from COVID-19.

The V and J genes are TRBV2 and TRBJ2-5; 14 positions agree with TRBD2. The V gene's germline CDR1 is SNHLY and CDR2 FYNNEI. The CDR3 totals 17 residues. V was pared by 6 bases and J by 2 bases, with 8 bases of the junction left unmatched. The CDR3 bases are TGTGCCAGCAGCTTCGGACTAGCGGGGGGCGTACAAGAGACCCAGTACTTC. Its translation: CASSFGLAGGVQETQYF.

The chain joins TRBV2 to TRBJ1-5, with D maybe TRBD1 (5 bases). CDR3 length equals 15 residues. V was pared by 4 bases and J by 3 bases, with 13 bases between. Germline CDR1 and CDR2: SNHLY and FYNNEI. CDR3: CASSGTQLVNQPQHF. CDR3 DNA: TGTGCCAGCAGTGGGACACAGTTGGTCAATCAGCCCCAGCATTTT.

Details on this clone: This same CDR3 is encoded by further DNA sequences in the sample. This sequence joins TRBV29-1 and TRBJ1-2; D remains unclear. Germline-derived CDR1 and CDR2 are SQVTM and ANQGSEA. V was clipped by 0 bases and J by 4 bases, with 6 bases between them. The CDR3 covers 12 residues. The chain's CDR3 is CSVEDRGYGYTF. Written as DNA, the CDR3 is TGCAGCGTTGAAGATCGGGGCTATGGCTACACCTTC.

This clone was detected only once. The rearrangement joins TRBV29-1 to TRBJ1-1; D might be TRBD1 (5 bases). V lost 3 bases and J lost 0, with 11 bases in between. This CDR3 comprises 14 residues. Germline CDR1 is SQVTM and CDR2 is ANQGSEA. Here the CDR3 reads CSVDADRLNTEAFF. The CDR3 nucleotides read TGCAGCGTTGACGCCGACAGACTGAACACTGAAGCTTTCTTT.

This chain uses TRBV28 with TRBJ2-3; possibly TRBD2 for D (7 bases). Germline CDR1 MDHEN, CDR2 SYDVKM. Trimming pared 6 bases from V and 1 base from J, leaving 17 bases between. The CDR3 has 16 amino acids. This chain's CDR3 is CASRTSTRGRTDTQYF. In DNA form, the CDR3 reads TGTGCCAGCAGGACCTCTACGCGGGGGCGCACAGATACGCAGTATTTT.

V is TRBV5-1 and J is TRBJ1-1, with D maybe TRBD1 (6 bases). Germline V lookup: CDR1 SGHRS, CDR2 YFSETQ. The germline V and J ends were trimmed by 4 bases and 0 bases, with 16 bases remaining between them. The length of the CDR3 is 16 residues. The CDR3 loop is CASSLGQRIMNTEAFF. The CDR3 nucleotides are TGCGCCAGCAGCCTTGGACAGCGAATCATGAACACTGAAGCTTTCTTT.

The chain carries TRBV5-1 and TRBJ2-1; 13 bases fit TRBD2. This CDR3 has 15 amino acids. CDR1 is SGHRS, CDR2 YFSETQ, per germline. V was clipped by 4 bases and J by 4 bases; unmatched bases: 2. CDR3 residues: CASSPGLAGYNEQFF. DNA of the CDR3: TGCGCCAGCAGCCCGGGACTAGCGGGATACAATGAGCAGTTCTTC.

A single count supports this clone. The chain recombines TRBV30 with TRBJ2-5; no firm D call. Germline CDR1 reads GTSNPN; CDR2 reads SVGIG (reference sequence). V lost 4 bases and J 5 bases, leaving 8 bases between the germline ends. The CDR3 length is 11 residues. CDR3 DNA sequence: TGTGCCTGGACGACGAGGGAGACCCAGTACTTC. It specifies CAWTTRETQYF.

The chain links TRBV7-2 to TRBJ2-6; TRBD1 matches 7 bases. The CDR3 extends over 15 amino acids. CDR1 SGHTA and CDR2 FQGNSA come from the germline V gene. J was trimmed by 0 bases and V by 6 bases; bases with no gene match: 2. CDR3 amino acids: CASSSGGSGANVLTF. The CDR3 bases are TGTGCCAGCAGTTCAGGGGGCTCTGGGGCCAACGTCCTGACTTTC. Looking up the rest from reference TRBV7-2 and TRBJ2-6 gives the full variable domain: GAGVSQSPSNKVTEKGKDVELRCDPISGHTALYWYRQSLGQGLEFLIYFQGNSAPDKSGLPSDRFSAERTGGSVSTLTIQRTQQEDSAVYLCASSSGGSGANVLTFGAGSRLTVL.

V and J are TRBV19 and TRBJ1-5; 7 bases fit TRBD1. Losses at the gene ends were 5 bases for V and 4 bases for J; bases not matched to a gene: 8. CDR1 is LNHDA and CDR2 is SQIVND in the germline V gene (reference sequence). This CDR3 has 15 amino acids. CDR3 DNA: TGTGCCAGTAGTTCAGGGACAGCCAAAAATCAGCCCCAGCATTTT. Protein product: CASSSGTAKNQPQHF. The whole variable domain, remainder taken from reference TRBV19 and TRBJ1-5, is DGGITQSPKYLFRKEGQNVTLSCEQNLNHDAMYWYRQDPGQGLRLIYYSQIVNDFQKGDIAEGYSVSREKKESFPLTVTSAQKNPTAFYLCASSSGTAKNQPQHFGDGTRLSIL.

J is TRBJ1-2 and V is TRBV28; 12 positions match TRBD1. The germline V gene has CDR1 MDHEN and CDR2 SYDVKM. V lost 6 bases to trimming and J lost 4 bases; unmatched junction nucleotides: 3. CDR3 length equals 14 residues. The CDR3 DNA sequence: TGTGCCAGCAGACAGGGACAGGGGGCCTATGGCTACACCTTC. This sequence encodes CASRQGQGAYGYTF.

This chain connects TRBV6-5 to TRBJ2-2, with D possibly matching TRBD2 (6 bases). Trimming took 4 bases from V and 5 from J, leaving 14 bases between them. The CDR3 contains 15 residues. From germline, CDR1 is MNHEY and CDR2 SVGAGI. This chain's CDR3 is CASSFFGRYTGELFF. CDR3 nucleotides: TGTGCCAGCAGTTTTTTCGGGAGATATACCGGGGAGCTGTTTTTT.

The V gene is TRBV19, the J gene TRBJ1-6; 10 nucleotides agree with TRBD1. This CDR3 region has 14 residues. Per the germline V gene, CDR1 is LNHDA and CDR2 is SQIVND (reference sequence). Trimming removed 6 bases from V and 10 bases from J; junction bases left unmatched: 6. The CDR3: CASRPGQGKSPLHF. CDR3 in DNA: TGTGCCAGTAGGCCGGGACAGGGGAAGTCACCCCTCCACTTT.